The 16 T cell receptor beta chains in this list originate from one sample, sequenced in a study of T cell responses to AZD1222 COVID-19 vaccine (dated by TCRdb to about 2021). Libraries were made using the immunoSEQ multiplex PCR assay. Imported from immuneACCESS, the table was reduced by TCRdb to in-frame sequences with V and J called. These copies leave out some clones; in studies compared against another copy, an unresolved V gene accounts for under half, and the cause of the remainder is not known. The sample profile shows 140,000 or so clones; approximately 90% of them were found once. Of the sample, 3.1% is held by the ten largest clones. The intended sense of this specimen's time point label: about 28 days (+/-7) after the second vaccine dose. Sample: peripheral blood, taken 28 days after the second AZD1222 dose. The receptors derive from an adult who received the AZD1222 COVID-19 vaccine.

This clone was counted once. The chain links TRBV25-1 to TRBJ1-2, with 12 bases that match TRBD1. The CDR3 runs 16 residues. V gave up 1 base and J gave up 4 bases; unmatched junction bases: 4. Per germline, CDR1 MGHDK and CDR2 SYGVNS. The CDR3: CASSELGQGAFYGYTF. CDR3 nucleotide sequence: TGTGCCAGCAGTGAATTGGGACAGGGGGCCTTCTATGGCTACACCTTC.

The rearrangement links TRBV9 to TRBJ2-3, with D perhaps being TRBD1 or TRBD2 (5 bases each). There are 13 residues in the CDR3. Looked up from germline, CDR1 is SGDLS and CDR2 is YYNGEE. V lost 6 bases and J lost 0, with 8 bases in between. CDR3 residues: CASTRGSTDTQYF. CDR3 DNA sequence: TGTGCCAGCACCCGGGGCAGCACAGATACGCAGTATTTT.

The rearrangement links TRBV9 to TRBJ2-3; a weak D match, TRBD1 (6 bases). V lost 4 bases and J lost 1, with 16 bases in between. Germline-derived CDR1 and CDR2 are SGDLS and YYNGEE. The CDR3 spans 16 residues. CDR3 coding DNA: TGTGCCAGCAGCCCAAGTACCCGGACAGGCACAGATACGCAGTATTTT. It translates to CASSPSTRTGTDTQYF.

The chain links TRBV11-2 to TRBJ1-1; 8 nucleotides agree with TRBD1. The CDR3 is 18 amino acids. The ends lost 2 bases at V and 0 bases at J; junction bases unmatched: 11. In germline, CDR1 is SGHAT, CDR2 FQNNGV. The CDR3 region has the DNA TGTGCCAGCAGCTTAAGGGGTTGGCGGGGACAGGTGAACACTGAAGCTTTCTTT. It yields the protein CASSLRGWRGQVNTEAFF.

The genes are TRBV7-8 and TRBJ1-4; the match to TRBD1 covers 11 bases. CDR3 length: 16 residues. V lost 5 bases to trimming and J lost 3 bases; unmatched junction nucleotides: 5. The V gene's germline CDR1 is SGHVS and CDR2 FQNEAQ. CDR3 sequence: CASSLRDRGANEKLFF. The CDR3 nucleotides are TGTGCCAGCAGCCTACGGGACAGGGGGGCTAATGAAAAACTGTTTTTT.

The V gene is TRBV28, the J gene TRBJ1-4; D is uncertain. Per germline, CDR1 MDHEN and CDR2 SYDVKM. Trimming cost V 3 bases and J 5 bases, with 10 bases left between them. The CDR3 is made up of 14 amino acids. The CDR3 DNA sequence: TGTGCCAGCAGTTTGAATGGGGAGAATGAAAAACTGTTTTTT. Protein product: CASSLNGENEKLFF.

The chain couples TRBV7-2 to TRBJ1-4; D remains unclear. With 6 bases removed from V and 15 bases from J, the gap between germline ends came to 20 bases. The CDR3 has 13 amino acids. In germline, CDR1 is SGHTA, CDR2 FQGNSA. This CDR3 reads CASSYNPPVGLFF. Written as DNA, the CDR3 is TGTGCCAGCAGTTATAACCCTCCCGTCGGGTTGTTTTTT.

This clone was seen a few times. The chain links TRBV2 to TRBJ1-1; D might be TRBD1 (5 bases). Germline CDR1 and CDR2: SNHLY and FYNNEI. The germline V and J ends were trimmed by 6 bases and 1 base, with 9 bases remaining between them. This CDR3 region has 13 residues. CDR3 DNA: TGTGCCAGCAGCACAGGACGGAACACTGAAGCTTTCTTT. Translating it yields CASSTGRNTEAFF.

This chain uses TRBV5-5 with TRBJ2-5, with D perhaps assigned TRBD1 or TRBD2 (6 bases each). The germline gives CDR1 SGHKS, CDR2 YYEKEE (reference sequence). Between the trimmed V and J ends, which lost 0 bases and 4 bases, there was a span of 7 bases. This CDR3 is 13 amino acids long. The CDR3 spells CASSLEGGETQYF. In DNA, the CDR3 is TGTGCCAGCAGCTTGGAGGGGGGAGAGACCCAGTACTTC. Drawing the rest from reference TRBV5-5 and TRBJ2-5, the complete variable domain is DAGVTQSPTHLIKTRGQQVTLRCSPISGHKSVSWYQQVLGQGPQFIFQYYEKEERGRGNFPDRFSARQFPNYSSELNVNALLLGDSALYLCASSLEGGETQYFGPGTRLLVL.

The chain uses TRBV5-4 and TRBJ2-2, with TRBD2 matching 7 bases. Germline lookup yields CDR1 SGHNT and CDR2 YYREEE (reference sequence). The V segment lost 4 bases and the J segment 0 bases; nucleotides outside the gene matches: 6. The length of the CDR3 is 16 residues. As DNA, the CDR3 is TGTGCCAGCAGCCCTACTAGCGCATCGAACACCGGGGAGCTGTTTTTT. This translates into CASSPTSASNTGELFF.

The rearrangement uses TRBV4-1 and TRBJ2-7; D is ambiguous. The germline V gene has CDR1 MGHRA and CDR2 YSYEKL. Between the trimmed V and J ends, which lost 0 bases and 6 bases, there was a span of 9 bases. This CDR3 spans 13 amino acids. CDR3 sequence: CASSQEYRIEQYF. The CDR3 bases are TGCGCCAGCAGCCAAGAATACCGAATCGAGCAGTACTTC.

CDR3 in DNA: TGTGCCTTAAAGCGGGGAAGCTCCTACGAGCAGTACTTC. It encodes CALKRGSSYEQYF. The chain joins TRBV30 to TRBJ2-7; 7 positions match TRBD2. Germline CDR1 is GTSNPN and CDR2 is SVGIG (reference sequence). There are 13 residues in the CDR3. J was trimmed by 0 bases and V by 7 bases; bases with no gene match: 6.

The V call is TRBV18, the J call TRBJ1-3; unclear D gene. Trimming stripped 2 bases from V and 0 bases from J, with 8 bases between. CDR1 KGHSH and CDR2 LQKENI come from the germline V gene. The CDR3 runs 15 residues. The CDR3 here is CASSPTESSGNTIYF. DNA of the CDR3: TGTGCCAGCTCACCAACGGAGAGCTCTGGAAACACCATATATTTT.

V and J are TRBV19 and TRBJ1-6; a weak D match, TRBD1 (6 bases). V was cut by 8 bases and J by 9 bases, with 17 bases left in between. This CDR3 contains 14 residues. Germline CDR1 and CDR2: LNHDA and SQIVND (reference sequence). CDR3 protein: CASSGARTSSPLHF. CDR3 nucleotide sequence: TGTGCCAGTTCGGGGGCTCGGACGAGTTCACCCCTCCACTTT. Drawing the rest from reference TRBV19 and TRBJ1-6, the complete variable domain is DGGITQSPKYLFRKEGQNVTLSCEQNLNHDAMYWYRQDPGQGLRLIYYSQIVNDFQKGDIAEGYSVSREKKESFPLTVTSAQKNPTAFYLCASSGARTSSPLHFGNGTRLTVT.

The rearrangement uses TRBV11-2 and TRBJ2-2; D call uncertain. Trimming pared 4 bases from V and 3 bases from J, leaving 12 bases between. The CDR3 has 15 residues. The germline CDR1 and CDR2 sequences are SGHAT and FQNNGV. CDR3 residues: CASSSAGYDTGELFF. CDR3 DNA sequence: TGTGCCAGCAGCTCAGCCGGGTACGACACCGGGGAGCTGTTTTTT.

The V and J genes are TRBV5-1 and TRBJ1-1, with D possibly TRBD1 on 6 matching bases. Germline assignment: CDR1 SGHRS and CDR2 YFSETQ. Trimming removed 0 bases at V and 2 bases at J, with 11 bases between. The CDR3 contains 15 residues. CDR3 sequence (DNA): TGCGCCAGCAGCTTGGTTACAGGGAGTAACACTGAAGCTTTCTTT. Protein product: CASSLVTGSNTEAFF. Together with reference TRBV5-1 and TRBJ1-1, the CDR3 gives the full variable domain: KAGVTQTPRYLIKTRGQQVTLSCSPISGHRSVSWYQQTPGQGLQFLFEYFSETQRNKGNFPGRFSGRQFSNSRSEMNVSTLELGDSALYLCASSLVTGSNTEAFFGQGTRLTVV.